This TCR beta chain was found in a study of cytomegalovirus exposure and HLA in healthy donors. Regarding this clone: Its target is not known.

General observations from the study: Among TCR beta chains, those listed as cytomegalovirus-associated numbered 164. Reported results showed that the classifier diagnosed cytomegalovirus status with high specificity and sensitivity.

This CDR3 is 17 amino acids long. The trim removed 2 bases at V and 6 bases at J, leaving 9 bases unmatched. Germline V lookup: CDR1 MNHEY, CDR2 SMNVEV (reference sequence). Sequencing used immunoSEQ multiplex PCR; TCRdb keeps in-frame clones, though not all of them. The data contain a few hundred thousand clones, over 80% of them singletons. Sequenced material: PBMCs. This TCR came from a woman aged 25-40 years in good health and CMV-seropositive. This chain uses TRBV27 with TRBJ2-3; TRBD2 matches 12 bases. The CDR3 nucleotides read TGTGCCAGCAGTTTAACACCGGGACTAGCGGGCCCCGATACGCAGTATTTT. Translation: CASSLTPGLAGPDTQYF.